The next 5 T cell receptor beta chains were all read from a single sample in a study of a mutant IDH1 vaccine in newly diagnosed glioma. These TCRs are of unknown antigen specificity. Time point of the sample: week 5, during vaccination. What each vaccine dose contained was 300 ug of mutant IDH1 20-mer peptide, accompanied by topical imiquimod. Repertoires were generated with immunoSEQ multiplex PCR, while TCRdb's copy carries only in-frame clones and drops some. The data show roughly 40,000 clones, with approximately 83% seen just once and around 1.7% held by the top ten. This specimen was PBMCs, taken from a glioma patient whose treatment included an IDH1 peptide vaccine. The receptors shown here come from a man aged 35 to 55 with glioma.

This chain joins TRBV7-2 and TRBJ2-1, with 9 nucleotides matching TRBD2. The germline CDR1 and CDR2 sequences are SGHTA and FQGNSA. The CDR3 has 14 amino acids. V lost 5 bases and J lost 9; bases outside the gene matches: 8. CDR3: CASSPPAGGGEQFF. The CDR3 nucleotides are TGTGCCAGCAGCCCCCCAGCGGGAGGAGGTGAGCAGTTCTTC.

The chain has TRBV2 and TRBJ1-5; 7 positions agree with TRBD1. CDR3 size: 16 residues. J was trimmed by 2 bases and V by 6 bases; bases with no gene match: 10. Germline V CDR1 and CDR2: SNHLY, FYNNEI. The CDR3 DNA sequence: TGTGCCAGCAGGCCACACAGGGGCCCTGGCAATCAGCCCCAGCATTTT. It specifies CASRPHRGPGNQPQHF.

The CDR3: CASSAEETSKETQYF. CDR3 nucleotides: TGTGCCAGCAGTGCGGAAGAGACTAGCAAAGAGACCCAGTACTTC. This chain links TRBV2 with TRBJ2-5, with 7 bases identical to TRBD2. The CDR3 spans 15 residues. Germline V CDR1 and CDR2: SNHLY, FYNNEI. With V trimmed by 4 bases and J by 3 bases, 8 bases remained unmatched.

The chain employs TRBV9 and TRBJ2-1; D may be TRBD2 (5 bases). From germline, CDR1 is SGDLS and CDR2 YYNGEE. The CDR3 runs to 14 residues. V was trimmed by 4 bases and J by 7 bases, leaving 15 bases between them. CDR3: CASSTGNLVNEQFF. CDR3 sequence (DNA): TGTGCCAGCAGCACCGGGAACCTAGTGAATGAGCAGTTCTTC.

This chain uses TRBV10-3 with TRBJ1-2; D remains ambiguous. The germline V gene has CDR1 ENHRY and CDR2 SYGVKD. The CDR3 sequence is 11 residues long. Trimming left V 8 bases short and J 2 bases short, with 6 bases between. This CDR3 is CAISVNYGYTF. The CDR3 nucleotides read TGTGCCATCTCGGTCAACTATGGCTACACCTTC.